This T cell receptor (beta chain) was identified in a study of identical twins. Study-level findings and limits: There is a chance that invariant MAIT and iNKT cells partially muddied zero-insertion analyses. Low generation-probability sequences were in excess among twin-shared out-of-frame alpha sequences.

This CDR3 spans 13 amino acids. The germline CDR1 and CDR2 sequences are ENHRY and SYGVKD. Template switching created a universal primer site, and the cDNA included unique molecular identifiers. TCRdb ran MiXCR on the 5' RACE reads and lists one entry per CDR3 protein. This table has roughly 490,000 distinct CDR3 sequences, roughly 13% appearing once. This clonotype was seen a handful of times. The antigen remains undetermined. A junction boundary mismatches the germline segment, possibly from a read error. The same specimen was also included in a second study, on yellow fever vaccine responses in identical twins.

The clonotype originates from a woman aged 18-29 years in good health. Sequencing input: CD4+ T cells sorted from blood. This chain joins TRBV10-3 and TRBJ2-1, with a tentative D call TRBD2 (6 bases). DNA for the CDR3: TGTGCCATCAGTGAGCGGGAGAACAATAAGCAGTTCTTC. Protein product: CAISERENNKQFF.